Each of the 18 T cell receptor beta chains below was sequenced from the same sample in a study of glioma-infiltrating T cells after dendritic cell vaccination. The time point denotes: after dendritic cell vaccination, including at tumor progression/relapse. Measured with immunoSEQ multiplex PCR; TCRdb has only the in-frame clones, and not every one. The data hold roughly 80,000 clones, with around 87% observed a single time. The material sequenced was blood, taken after dendritic cell vaccination. The receptors shown here come from a human donor with glioblastoma.

The chain has TRBV7-2 and TRBJ2-1, with 7 bases that match TRBD2. The CDR3 extends over 18 amino acids. Germline V gives CDR1 SGHTA, CDR2 FQGNSA. Trimming took 5 bases from V and 0 from J; bases not matched to a gene: 13. For the CDR3, the DNA is TGTGCCAGCAGCCCTCTGGGGCTAGCGGATAGCTCCTACAATGAGCAGTTCTTC. This gives the protein CASSPLGLADSSYNEQFF.

This clone was counted a few times. The chain carries TRBV7-9 and TRBJ2-7; 7 nucleotides match TRBD2. CDR3 length: 14 amino acids. Germline V CDR1 and CDR2: SEHNR, FQNEAQ (reference sequence). The J segment lost 2 bases and the V segment lost 6 bases, leaving 7 bases of the junction unmatched. The CDR3 sequence is CASRDLAVTYEQYF. In DNA, the CDR3 is TGTGCCAGCAGAGATCTAGCGGTTACCTACGAGCAGTACTTC.

J is TRBJ1-2 and V is TRBV5-6, with D unclear. Germline assignment: CDR1 SGHDT and CDR2 YYEEEE. The CDR3 spans 12 residues. Trimming took off 7 bases at V and 4 bases at J, with 11 bases between the two ends. As DNA, the CDR3 is TGTGCCAGCGGGCAGGTCTCCTATGGCTACACCTTC. This gives the protein CASGQVSYGYTF.

The chain recombines TRBV7-9 with TRBJ2-7; D call uncertain. Trimming removed 1 base at V and 0 bases at J, with 13 bases between. The germline gives CDR1 SEHNR, CDR2 FQNEAQ (reference sequence). This CDR3 has 16 amino acids. For the CDR3, the DNA is TGTGCCAGCAGCTTAGGGGCAGAGATGAGCTCCTACGAGCAGTACTTC. As protein: CASSLGAEMSSYEQYF.

This clone was picked up one time. This chain links TRBV5-1 with TRBJ2-7; D might be TRBD2 (6 bases). The CDR3 is 15 amino acids. V dropped 4 bases and J dropped 7 bases, with 21 bases sitting between them. The germline gives CDR1 SGHRS, CDR2 YFSETQ. The CDR3 bases are TGCGCCAGCAGCCGCAAAGGGTCGGGAGAGGGGGAGCAGTACTTC. Protein product: CASSRKGSGEGEQYF.

This chain uses TRBV5-4 with TRBJ2-1, with D unresolved. In germline, CDR1 is SGHNT, CDR2 YYREEE (reference sequence). The V gene lost 4 bases and the J gene lost 6 bases, with 5 bases spanning the gap. This CDR3 comprises 11 residues. The CDR3 spells CASSRSNEQFF. The CDR3 coding sequence is TGTGCCAGCAGCAGGAGCAATGAGCAGTTCTTC. Variable domain in full (rest from reference TRBV5-4 and TRBJ2-1): ETGVTQSPTHLIKTRGQQVTLRCSSQSGHNTVSWYQQALGQGPQFIFQYYREEENGRGNFPPRFSGLQFPNYSSELNVNALELDDSALYLCASSRSNEQFFGPGTRLTVL.

V is TRBV10-3 and J is TRBJ2-3; possibly TRBD2 for D (6 bases). The germline V gene encodes CDR1 ENHRY and CDR2 SYGVKD. The CDR3 sequence is 14 residues long. V was cut by 8 bases and J by 1 base, with 13 bases left in between. The CDR3 loop is CAIAESGGTDTQYF. CDR3 bases: TGTGCCATCGCGGAATCGGGGGGCACAGATACGCAGTATTTT.

The chain uses TRBV5-1 and TRBJ1-4; D is unclear. Germline V CDR1 and CDR2: SGHRS, YFSETQ. The CDR3 has 13 residues. V was shortened by 0 bases and J by 5 bases, with 5 bases between the two germline ends. DNA for the CDR3: TGCGCCAGCAGCTTGGGCAGAAATGAAAAACTGTTTTTT. It encodes CASSLGRNEKLFF.

The rearrangement links TRBV9 to TRBJ2-3, with D maybe TRBD2 (7 bases). V gave up 4 bases and J gave up 2 bases, with 11 bases separating them. The germline gives CDR1 SGDLS, CDR2 YYNGEE. This CDR3 has 14 residues. The CDR3 DNA sequence: TGTGCCAGCAGCTCAGGGGACTACACAGATACGCAGTATTTT. Its translation is CASSSGDYTDTQYF. Filled out from reference TRBV9 and TRBJ2-3, the complete variable domain reads DSGVTQTPKHLITATGQRVTLRCSPRSGDLSVYWYQQSLDQGLQFLIQYYNGEERAKGNILERFSAQQFPDLHSELNLSSLELGDSALYFCASSSGDYTDTQYFGPGTRLTVL.

This chain's CDR3 is CASSPPGRSGRGYTF. The DNA for the CDR3 is TGCGCCAGCAGCCCCCCAGGAAGGTCAGGGCGGGGCTACACCTTC. The chain recombines TRBV4-1 with TRBJ1-2, with a tentative D call TRBD1 (5 bases). Between the trimmed V and J ends, which lost 4 bases and 8 bases, there was a span of 20 bases. CDR1 MGHRA and CDR2 YSYEKL come from the germline V gene. This CDR3 comprises 15 residues.

This clone was counted once. The chain links TRBV9 to TRBJ2-5, with TRBD2 matching 9 bases. Trimming at V came to 4 bases and at J to 5 bases, leaving 6 bases not matched to a gene. Germline CDR1 reads SGDLS; CDR2 reads YYNGEE. The CDR3 sequence is 14 residues long. CDR3 in DNA: TGTGCCAGCAGCACGGGACTAGCTGGGGAGACCCAGTACTTC. Protein product: CASSTGLAGETQYF.

V gene TRBV5-1 combines with J gene TRBJ1-1; 12 bases are a match to TRBD1. Unmatched junction bases numbered 7, after V lost 4 bases and J lost 3 bases. The CDR3 consists of 16 residues. CDR1 and CDR2 from the germline V gene are SGHRS and YFSETQ. In DNA form, the CDR3 reads TGCGCCAGCAGCCCCGGGACAGGGGGCGATGACACTGAAGCTTTCTTT. Translation gives CASSPGTGGDDTEAFF.

This sequence joins TRBV2 and TRBJ1-5; 8 bases are shared with TRBD1. The length of the CDR3 is 15 residues. Germline CDR1 SNHLY, CDR2 FYNNEI. J lost 4 bases, V lost 5 bases, and 7 bases had no gene match. Written as DNA, the CDR3 is TGTGCCAGCAGTACGGGGGACAGGAGGAATCAGCCCCAGCATTTT. Encoded protein: CASSTGDRRNQPQHF.

The chain has TRBV7-8 and TRBJ2-7; 7 bases agree with TRBD2. J lost 0 bases, V lost 5 bases, and 7 bases had no gene match. Per the germline V gene, CDR1 is SGHVS and CDR2 is FQNEAQ. The length of the CDR3 is 15 residues. The CDR3 region has the DNA TGTGCCAGCAGCCTAGGCGGGAGCCCCTCCTACGAGCAGTACTTC. This encodes CASSLGGSPSYEQYF.

V and J are TRBV7-9 and TRBJ2-7; 14 nucleotides match TRBD2. Germline V lookup: CDR1 SEHNR, CDR2 FQNEAQ (reference sequence). The CDR3 has 15 amino acids. V was pared by 4 bases and J by 5 bases, with 4 bases of the junction left unmatched. CDR3 nucleotides: TGTGCCAGCAGCTCGACTAGCGGGAGGGAACACGAGCAGTACTTC. Protein: CASSSTSGREHEQYF.

The V and J genes are TRBV13 and TRBJ1-2, with D uncertain. The CDR3 runs 14 residues. V lost 3 bases and J lost 6, with 14 bases in between. CDR1 and CDR2 (germline): PRHDT, FYEKMQ (reference sequence). Written as DNA, the CDR3 is TGTGCCAGCAGCTTCGACGGCCCGGGTGATGGCTACACCTTC. It translates to CASSFDGPGDGYTF. The complete variable domain, with remaining parts taken from reference TRBV13 and TRBJ1-2, reads AAGVIQSPRHLIKEKRETATLKCYPIPRHDTVYWYQQGPGQDPQFLISFYEKMQSDKGSIPDRFSAQQFSDYHSELNMSSLELGDSALYFCASSFDGPGDGYTFGSGTRLTVV.

The CDR3 protein is CASSLAGQGVGTEAFF. The DNA of the CDR3 is TGCGCCAGCAGCTTGGCTGGACAGGGAGTGGGCACTGAAGCTTTCTTT. This chain uses TRBV5-1 with TRBJ1-1; 8 nucleotides align to TRBD1. Germline CDR1 SGHRS, CDR2 YFSETQ. The V segment lost 0 bases and the J segment 4 bases; nucleotides outside the gene matches: 8. The CDR3 runs to 16 residues.

This chain links TRBV5-5 with TRBJ2-5; 7 bases fit TRBD2. Losses at the gene ends were 0 bases for V and 1 base for J; bases not matched to a gene: 6. This CDR3 comprises 16 residues. The germline V gene encodes CDR1 SGHKS and CDR2 YYEKEE (reference sequence). This chain's CDR3 is CASSLDVGGGQETQYF. The CDR3 coding sequence is TGTGCCAGCAGCTTGGATGTGGGGGGGGGCCAAGAGACCCAGTACTTC.